The TCR beta chain under discussion was sequenced for a study of persistence of HIV-infected CD4 T cells. Study details: Multiple blood draws of up to about 200 mL, except a couple of donors with single leukapheresis. Antigen stimulation activated a lower proportion of cells, more of them memory, than anti-CD3/anti-CD28 stimulation. Overall study findings and caveats: TCRbeta richness was lower in CMV- and Gag-responding cells than in anti-CD3/anti-CD28-responding cells.

This CDR3 has 15 amino acids. Trimming removed 1 base at V and 0 bases at J, with 6 bases between. In germline, CDR1 is SGHAT, CDR2 FQDESV (reference sequence). Details on this clone: Its antigen is undetermined.

This nonspecific control used anti-CD3/anti-CD28 bead stimulation of CD4+ T cells. CD4+ T cells upregulating both CD40 ligand and CD69 were sorted as responding cells. The libraries were made with immunoSEQ version 4 in survey mode. Only in-frame clones appear in the TCRdb table, and some are missing; sequencing was by immunoSEQ multiplex PCR. The sample lists more than 30,000 clones; roughly 90% were seen once. This clonotype was obtained from an adult man with HIV who was CMV-seropositive. The source was CD4+ T cells sorted from PBMCs after roughly 18-hour stimulation, collected from a patient who received antiretroviral therapy. This sequence joins TRBV11-1 and TRBJ2-2, with D uncertain. CDR3 region: CASSLDRTNTGELFF. The CDR3, as DNA: TGTGCCAGCAGCTTAGACAGAACGAACACCGGGGAGCTGTTTTTT.